Presented here are 3 T cell receptor beta chains from one specimen sequenced in a study of cytomegalovirus exposure and HLA in healthy donors. PCR primers comprised 60 Vbeta and 13 Jbeta primers. Libraries were prepared by immunoSEQ multiplex PCR; TCRdb keeps only in-frame clonotypes and omits some of them. The repertoire holds about 120,000 clones, with around three quarters as singletons. The sequencing sample was made of PBMCs. These receptors were collected from a man between 18 and 29 years old in good health and CMV-seropositive.

This chain links TRBV9 with TRBJ2-1; D might be TRBD1 (6 bases). CDR1 and CDR2 (germline): SGDLS, YYNGEE. This CDR3 contains 14 residues. V shed 4 bases and J shed 2 bases, with 10 bases lying between them. CDR3 protein: CASSPRQAYNEQFF. The CDR3 DNA sequence: TGTGCCAGCAGCCCCCGACAGGCCTACAATGAGCAGTTCTTC.

The chain has TRBV10-3 and TRBJ2-7; 7 nucleotides align to TRBD1. This CDR3 has 14 residues. J lost 0 bases, V lost 6 bases, and 5 bases had no gene match. Per the germline V gene, CDR1 is ENHRY and CDR2 is SYGVKD. The DNA of the CDR3 is TGTGCCATCAGCTGGACAGGTAACTCCTACGAGCAGTACTTC. Translated: CAISWTGNSYEQYF.

The chain combines TRBV15 with TRBJ1-1; D gene ambiguous. The germline V gene has CDR1 LNHNV and CDR2 YYDKDF (reference sequence). CDR3 size: 15 residues. The V and J ends lost 0 bases and 1 base respectively, with 9 bases between them. The CDR3 DNA sequence: TGTGCCACCAGCAGAGATTGGGCAGCGAACACTGAAGCTTTCTTT. Its translation is CATSRDWAANTEAFF.